The source of this TCR beta chain is a study of cytomegalovirus exposure and HLA in healthy donors. Notes on the study in general: The listing of some 170 TCR beta chains classed them as cytomegalovirus-associated. Later analysis identified 16,951 TCR beta sequences associated with HLA alleles, using a false discovery rate threshold of 0.05. Presence/absence analyses supposed approximately even sequencing depth among donors.

From germline, CDR1 is MNHEY and CDR2 SVGAGI. V lost 7 bases to trimming and J lost 4 bases; unmatched junction nucleotides: 8. CDR3 length: 14 residues. This clone has more than one count but fewer than ten. Its antigen is currently unknown. With 60 Vbeta and 13 Jbeta primers, the PCR was carried out. Profiled with immunoSEQ multiplex PCR; TCRdb holds only in-frame clones, not every one. Of roughly 110,000 clones detected, approximately 73% appear once; the ten largest clones hold about 8%. The receptor comes from a young man in good health and CMV-seronegative. V and J are TRBV6-5 and TRBJ1-2; 8 nucleotides agree with TRBD1. Source material: PBMCs. CDR3: CASNSQGASYGYTF. For the CDR3, the DNA is TGTGCCAGCAATTCTCAGGGGGCGAGCTATGGCTACACCTTC.